These 3 T cell receptor beta chains originate from one sample sequenced in a study of T cells in Graves' hyperthyroidism and ophthalmopathy (dated by TCRdb to about 2019). The method was multiplex PCR. For sequencing, an Illumina HiSeq 2000 was employed. TCR beta CDR3 regions were amplified from RNA transcripts. The TCR CDR3 was subjected to a first round of RT-PCR using the HTBI primer set and the Qiagen OneStep RT-PCR kit. TCRdb trimmed public reads at Q25 via fastp, called clones via MiXCR and kept in-frame beta chains. Records with the same CDR3 protein are collapsed into one entry carrying the most frequent genes and DNA. The sample profile shows roughly 200,000 distinct CDR3 sequences; roughly 17% of them were found once. Around 52% of the sample rests with the top ten. The material sequenced was blood. These receptors were obtained from a woman aged 45 to 65 with Graves' hyperthyroidism.

This clonotype has at least ten counts. The chain recombines TRBV11-3 with TRBJ2-1, with D perhaps matching TRBD2 (5 bases). V gave up 3 bases and J gave up 0 bases, with 9 bases separating them. The CDR3 totals 15 residues. Germline V gene lookup returns CDR1 SGHNT and CDR2 YENEEA. The CDR3 sequence is CASSFRLSSYNEQFF. CDR3 nucleotides: TGTGCCAGCAGCTTTCGACTAAGCTCCTACAATGAGCAGTTCTTC.

This clonotype was seen ten or more times. This chain uses TRBV6-1 with TRBJ1-1, with D unclear. The CDR3 has 13 residues. Trimming took 4 bases from V and 2 from J, leaving 8 bases between them. Germline CDR1 is MNHNS and CDR2 is SASEGT. Written as DNA, the CDR3 is TGTGCCAGCAGTGCCCTAGCCAACACTGAAGCTTTCTTT. Translating it yields CASSALANTEAFF.

This clonotype was recorded at least ten times. The chain uses TRBV9 and TRBJ2-3, with TRBD1 as a possible D gene (6 bases). V lost 4 bases, J lost 1 base, and 10 bases lay in between. Looked up from germline, CDR1 is SGDLS and CDR2 is YYNGEE. This CDR3 has 14 residues. The CDR3 DNA sequence: TGTGCCAGCAGCACGCGGACAGGCACAGATACGCAGTATTTT. Its translation is CASSTRTGTDTQYF.